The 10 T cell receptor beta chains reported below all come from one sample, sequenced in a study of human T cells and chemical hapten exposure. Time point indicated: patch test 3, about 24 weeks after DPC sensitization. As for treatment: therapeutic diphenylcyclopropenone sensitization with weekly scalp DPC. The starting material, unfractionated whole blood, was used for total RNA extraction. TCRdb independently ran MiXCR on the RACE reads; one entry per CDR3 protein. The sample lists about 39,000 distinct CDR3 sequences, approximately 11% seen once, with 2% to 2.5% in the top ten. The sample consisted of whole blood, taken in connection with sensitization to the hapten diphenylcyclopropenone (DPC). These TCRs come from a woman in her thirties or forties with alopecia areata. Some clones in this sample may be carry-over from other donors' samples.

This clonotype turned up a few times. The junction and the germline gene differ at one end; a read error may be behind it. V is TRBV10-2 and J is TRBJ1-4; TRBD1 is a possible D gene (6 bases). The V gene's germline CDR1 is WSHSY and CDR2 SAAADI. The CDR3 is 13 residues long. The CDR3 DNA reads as TGCGCCAGCCTTCGACAGGTTAATGGAAAACTGTTTTTT. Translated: CASLRQVNGKLFF.

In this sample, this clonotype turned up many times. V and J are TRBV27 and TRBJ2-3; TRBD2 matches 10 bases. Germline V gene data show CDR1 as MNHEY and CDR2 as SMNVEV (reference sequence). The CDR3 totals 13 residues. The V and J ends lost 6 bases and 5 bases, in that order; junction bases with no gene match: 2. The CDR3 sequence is CASRRTSGDTQYF. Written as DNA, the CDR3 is TGTGCCAGCAGGAGGACTAGCGGAGATACGCAGTATTTT.

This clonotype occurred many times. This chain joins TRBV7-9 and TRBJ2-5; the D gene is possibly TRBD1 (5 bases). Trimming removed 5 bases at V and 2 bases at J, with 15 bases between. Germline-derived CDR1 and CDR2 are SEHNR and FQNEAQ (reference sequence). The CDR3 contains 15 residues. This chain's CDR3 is CASSLPAGQQETQYF. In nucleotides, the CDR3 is TGTGCCAGCAGCCTACCGGCAGGGCAGCAAGAGACCCAGTACTTC.

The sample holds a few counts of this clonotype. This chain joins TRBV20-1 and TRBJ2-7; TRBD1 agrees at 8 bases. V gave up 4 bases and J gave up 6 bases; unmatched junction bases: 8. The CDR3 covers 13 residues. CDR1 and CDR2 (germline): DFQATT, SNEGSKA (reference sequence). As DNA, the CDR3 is TGCAGTGCTACAACAGGGGGTATATCCGAGCAGTACTTC. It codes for CSATTGGISEQYF.

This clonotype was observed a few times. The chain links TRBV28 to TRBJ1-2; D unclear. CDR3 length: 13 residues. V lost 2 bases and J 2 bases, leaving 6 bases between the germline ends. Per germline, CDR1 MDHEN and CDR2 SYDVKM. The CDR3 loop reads CASSLPGNYGYTF. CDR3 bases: TGTGCCAGCAGTTTACCGGGGAACTATGGCTACACCTTC.

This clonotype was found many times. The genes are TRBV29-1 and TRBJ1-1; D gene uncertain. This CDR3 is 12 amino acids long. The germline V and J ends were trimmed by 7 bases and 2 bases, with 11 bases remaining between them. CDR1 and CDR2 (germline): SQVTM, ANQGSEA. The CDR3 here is CSARAVNTEAFF. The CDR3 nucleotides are TGCAGCGCCCGGGCTGTCAACACTGAAGCTTTCTTT.

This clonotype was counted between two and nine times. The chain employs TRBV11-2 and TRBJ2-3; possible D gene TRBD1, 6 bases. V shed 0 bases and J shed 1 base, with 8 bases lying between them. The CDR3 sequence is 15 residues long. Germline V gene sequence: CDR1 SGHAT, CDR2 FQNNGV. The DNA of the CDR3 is TGTGCCAGCAGCTTAGATGGACAGCGCACAGATACGCAGTATTTT. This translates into CASSLDGQRTDTQYF.

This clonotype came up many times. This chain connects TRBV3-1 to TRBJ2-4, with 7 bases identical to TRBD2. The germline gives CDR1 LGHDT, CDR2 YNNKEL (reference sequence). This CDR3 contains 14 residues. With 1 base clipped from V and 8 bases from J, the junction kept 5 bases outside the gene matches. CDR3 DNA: TGTGCCAGCAGCCAAGGGGGAGGGTCAGACATTCAGTACTTC. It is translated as CASSQGGGSDIQYF.

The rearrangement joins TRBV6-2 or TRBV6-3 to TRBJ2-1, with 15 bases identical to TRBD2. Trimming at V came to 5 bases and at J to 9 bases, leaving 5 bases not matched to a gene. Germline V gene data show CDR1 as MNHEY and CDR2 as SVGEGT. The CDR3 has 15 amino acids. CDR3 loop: CASSTGLAGGSEQFF. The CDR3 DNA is TGTGCCAGCAGTACGGGACTAGCGGGGGGTTCTGAGCAGTTCTTC.

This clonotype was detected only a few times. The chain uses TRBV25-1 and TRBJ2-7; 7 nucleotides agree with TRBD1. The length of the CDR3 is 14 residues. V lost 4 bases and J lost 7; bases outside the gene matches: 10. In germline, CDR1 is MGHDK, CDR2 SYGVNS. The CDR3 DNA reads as TGTGCCAGCAGTGGGGGGACAGCCTCACGAGAGCAGTACTTC. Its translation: CASSGGTASREQYF.